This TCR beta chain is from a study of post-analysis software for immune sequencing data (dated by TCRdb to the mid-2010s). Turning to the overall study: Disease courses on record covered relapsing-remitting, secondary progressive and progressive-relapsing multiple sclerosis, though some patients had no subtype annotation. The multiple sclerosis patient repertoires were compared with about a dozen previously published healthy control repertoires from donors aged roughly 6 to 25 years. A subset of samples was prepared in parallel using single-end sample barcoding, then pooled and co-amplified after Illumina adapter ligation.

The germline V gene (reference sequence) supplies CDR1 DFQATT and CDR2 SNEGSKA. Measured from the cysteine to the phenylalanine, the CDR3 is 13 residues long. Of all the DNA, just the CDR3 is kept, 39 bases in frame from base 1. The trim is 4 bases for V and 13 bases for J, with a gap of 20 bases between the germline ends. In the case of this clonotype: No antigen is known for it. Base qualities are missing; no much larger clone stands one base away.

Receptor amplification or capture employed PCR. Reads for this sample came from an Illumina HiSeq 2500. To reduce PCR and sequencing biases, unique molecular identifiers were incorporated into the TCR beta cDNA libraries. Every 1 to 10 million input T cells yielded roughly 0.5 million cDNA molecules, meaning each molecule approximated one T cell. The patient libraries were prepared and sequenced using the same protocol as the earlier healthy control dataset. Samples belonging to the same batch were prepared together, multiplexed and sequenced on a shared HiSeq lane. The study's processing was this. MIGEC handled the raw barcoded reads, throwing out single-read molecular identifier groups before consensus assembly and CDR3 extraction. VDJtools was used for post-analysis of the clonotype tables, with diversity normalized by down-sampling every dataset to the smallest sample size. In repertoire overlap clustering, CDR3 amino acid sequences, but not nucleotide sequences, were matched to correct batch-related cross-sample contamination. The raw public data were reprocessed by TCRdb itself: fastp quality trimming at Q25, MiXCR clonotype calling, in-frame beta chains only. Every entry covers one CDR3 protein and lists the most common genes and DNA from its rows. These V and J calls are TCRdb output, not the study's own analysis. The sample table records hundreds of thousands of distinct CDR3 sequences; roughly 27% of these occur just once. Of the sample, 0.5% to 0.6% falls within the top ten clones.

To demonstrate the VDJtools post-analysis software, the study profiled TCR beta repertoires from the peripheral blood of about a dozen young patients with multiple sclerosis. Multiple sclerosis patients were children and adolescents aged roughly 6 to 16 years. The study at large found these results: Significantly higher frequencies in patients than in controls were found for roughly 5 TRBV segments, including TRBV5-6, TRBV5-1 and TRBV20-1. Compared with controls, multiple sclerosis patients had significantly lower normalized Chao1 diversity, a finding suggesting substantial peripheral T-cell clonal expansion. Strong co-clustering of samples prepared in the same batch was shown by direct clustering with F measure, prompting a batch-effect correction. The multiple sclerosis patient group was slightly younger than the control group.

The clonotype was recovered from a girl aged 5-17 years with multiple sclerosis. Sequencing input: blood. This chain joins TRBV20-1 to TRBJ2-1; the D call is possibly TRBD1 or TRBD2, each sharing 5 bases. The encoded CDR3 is CSATQDLVGTQFF. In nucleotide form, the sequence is TGCAGTGCTACCCAGGACTTGGTCGGGACCCAGTTCTTC.